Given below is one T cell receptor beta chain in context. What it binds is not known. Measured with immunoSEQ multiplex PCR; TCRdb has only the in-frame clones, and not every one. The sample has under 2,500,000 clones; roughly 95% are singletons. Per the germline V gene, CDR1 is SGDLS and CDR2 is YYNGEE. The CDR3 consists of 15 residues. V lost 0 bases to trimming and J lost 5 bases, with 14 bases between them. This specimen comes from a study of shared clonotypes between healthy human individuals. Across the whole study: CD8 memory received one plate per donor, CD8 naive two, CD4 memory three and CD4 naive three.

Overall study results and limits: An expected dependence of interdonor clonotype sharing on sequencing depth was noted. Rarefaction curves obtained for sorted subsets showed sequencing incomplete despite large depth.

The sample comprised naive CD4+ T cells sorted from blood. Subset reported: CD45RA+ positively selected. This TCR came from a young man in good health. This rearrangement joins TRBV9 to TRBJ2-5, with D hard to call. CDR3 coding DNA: TGTGCCAGCAGCGTAGGCGAACGTGGCTCCGAGACCCAGTACTTC. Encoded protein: CASSVGERGSETQYF.